One sample yielded the 30 T cell receptor beta chains listed below, sequenced in a study of blood T cell repertoires in COVID-19. The method was immunoSEQ multiplex PCR; TCRdb's version includes in-frame clones alone and lacks a portion of them. The table records 250,000 to 350,000 clones, around 80% of them present only once. What was sequenced was peripheral blood. These receptors originate from a woman between 50 and 59 years old with acute or convalescent COVID-19.

This chain connects TRBV10-3 to TRBJ2-2; 16 bases fit TRBD2. CDR1 and CDR2 (germline): ENHRY, SYGVKD. J gave up 5 bases and V 6 bases, and 9 bases lay outside the gene matches. The CDR3 sequence is 18 residues long. As DNA, the CDR3 is TGTGCCATCAGCCAACTTGGGACTAGCGGGAGGGGGACCGGGGAGCTGTTTTTT. Its translation is CAISQLGTSGRGTGELFF.

This sequence joins TRBV5-8 and TRBJ1-1; no firm D call. Germline CDR1 SGHTS, CDR2 YDEGEE. The CDR3 is 13 amino acids. Between the trimmed V and J ends, which lost 7 bases and 3 bases, there was a span of 13 bases. CDR3 sequence (DNA): TGTGCCAGCCGCGGGTTAAGCTACACTGAAGCTTTCTTT. Translated: CASRGLSYTEAFF.

The V gene is TRBV19, the J gene TRBJ2-5, with 10 positions matching TRBD1. The CDR3 is made up of 15 amino acids. Trimming at V came to 4 bases and at J to 2 bases, leaving 4 bases not matched to a gene. The germline gives CDR1 LNHDA, CDR2 SQIVND (reference sequence). CDR3 in DNA: TGTGCCAGTAGTACGACGGACAGGGGGCAAGAGACCCAGTACTTC. Protein product: CASSTTDRGQETQYF.

This clone was found once. The CDR3 loop reads CASRGLGDTQYF. Here the CDR3 DNA reads TGTGCCAGCAGAGGACTAGGGGATACGCAGTATTTT. The gene calls are TRBV6-5 and TRBJ2-3, with 7 positions matching TRBD2. The V gene end was trimmed by 6 bases and the J gene end by 6 bases; junction bases not matched to a gene: 3. The CDR3 has 12 amino acids. From germline, CDR1 is MNHEY and CDR2 SVGAGI.

The rearrangement joins TRBV7-9 to TRBJ2-1, with TRBD2 matching over 10 bases. Germline values: CDR1 SEHNR, CDR2 FQNEAQ (reference sequence). V lost 5 bases to trimming and J lost 2 bases; unmatched junction nucleotides: 12. This CDR3 has 18 residues. Here the CDR3 reads CASSPPPLAGVPYNEQFF. The CDR3 DNA reads as TGTGCCAGCAGCCCCCCTCCCCTAGCGGGGGTCCCCTACAATGAGCAGTTCTTC.

The chain is built from TRBV7-9 and TRBJ1-2, with 8 bases aligning to TRBD1. The CDR3 extends over 14 amino acids. After removal of 1 base from V and 5 bases from J, the junction contained 3 bases not matched to a gene. Germline values: CDR1 SEHNR, CDR2 FQNEAQ (reference sequence). This CDR3 reads CASSLENRGYGYTF. The CDR3 nucleotides are TGTGCCAGCAGCTTAGAAAACAGGGGGTATGGCTACACCTTC.

J is TRBJ1-4 and V is TRBV4-3; TRBD1 is a possible D gene (6 bases). Germline loops: CDR1 LGHNA, CDR2 YSLEER. The ends were cut back, 4 bases at V and 4 bases at J, with 16 bases in the middle. The CDR3 is made up of 16 amino acids. CDR3 bases: TGCGCCAGCAGCCCAGGGGTCTCAAGGGGTAATGAAAAACTGTTTTTT. Its translation: CASSPGVSRGNEKLFF.

The chain couples TRBV4-1 to TRBJ1-2, with D uncertain. Germline lookup yields CDR1 MGHRA and CDR2 YSYEKL. The CDR3 is 16 residues long. V was trimmed by 7 bases and J by 2 bases, leaving 20 bases between them. Written as DNA, the CDR3 is TGCGCCAGCAACGACCCCATGGCAGGTGGAAACTATGGCTACACCTTC. Protein: CASNDPMAGGNYGYTF.

J is TRBJ2-1 and V is TRBV11-3; 16 nucleotides line up with TRBD2. The CDR3 runs to 16 residues. Germline CDR1 SGHNT, CDR2 YENEEA. Germline trimming cut 5 bases from V and 9 bases from J; bases unmatched to any gene: 7. The CDR3 DNA is TGTGCCAGCAGCACAGGGACTAGCGGGGGGGCGGGTGAGCAGTTCTTC. Protein product: CASSTGTSGGAGEQFF.

The chain recombines TRBV4-3 with TRBJ1-3; 7 bases are shared with TRBD1. Germline loops: CDR1 LGHNA, CDR2 YSLEER. Losses at the gene ends were 1 base for V and 3 bases for J; bases not matched to a gene: 6. This CDR3 is 16 amino acids long. This chain's CDR3 is CASSQAPGDSGNTIYF. The CDR3 coding sequence is TGCGCCAGCAGCCAAGCCCCCGGGGACAGTGGAAACACCATATATTTT.

The genes are TRBV5-1 and TRBJ2-3, with TRBD2 as a possible D gene (6 bases). CDR1 SGHRS and CDR2 YFSETQ come from the germline V gene. The CDR3 sequence is 14 residues long. V lost 4 bases and J 7 bases, leaving 16 bases between the germline ends. CDR3 nucleotides: TGCGCCAGCAGCCCCTCAGCGGCGGGGAATACGCAGTATTTT. Protein product: CASSPSAAGNTQYF. The whole variable domain, filled in from reference TRBV5-1 and TRBJ2-3, reads KAGVTQTPRYLIKTRGQQVTLSCSPISGHRSVSWYQQTPGQGLQFLFEYFSETQRNKGNFPGRFSGRQFSNSRSEMNVSTLELGDSALYLCASSPSAAGNTQYFGPGTRLTVL.

This sequence joins TRBV4-1 and TRBJ2-5; D is perhaps TRBD2 (6 bases). The length of the CDR3 is 15 residues. Trimming took off 0 bases at V and 2 bases at J, with 10 bases between the two ends. CDR1 and CDR2 from the germline V gene are MGHRA and YSYEKL. DNA for the CDR3: TGCGCCAGCAGCCAAGACGGGAGCACTCAAGAGACCCAGTACTTC. Translation: CASSQDGSTQETQYF.

The CDR3 DNA is TGTGCCAGCAGAGGAGCGGGAGCCAAAAACATTCAGTACTTC. Translated, it gives CASRGAGAKNIQYF. The V and J genes are TRBV28 and TRBJ2-4; perhaps TRBD2 as D (6 bases). The CDR3 is 14 residues long. Deletions cut 6 bases from V and 0 bases from J, with 9 bases between. Germline assignment: CDR1 MDHEN and CDR2 SYDVKM.

The genes are TRBV5-1 and TRBJ2-5; 13 nucleotides align to TRBD2. The ends lost 3 bases at V and 4 bases at J; junction bases unmatched: 3. The CDR3 length is 15 residues. Germline lookup yields CDR1 SGHRS and CDR2 YFSETQ. In nucleotides, the CDR3 is TGCGCCAGCAGCTCGGGACTAGCGGGAAGAGAGACCCAGTACTTC. This gives the protein CASSSGLAGRETQYF.

V and J are TRBV7-8 and TRBJ1-3; no definite D call. V lost 5 bases and J 0 bases, leaving 14 bases between the germline ends. CDR1 and CDR2 (germline): SGHVS, FQNEAQ. CDR3 length: 16 amino acids. The CDR3: CASSQKRTNSGNTIYF. CDR3 nucleotide sequence: TGTGCCAGCAGCCAAAAGAGAACTAACTCTGGAAACACCATATATTTT.

The chain links TRBV5-1 to TRBJ2-5, with D possibly matching TRBD2 (6 bases). Trimming removed 7 bases at V and 4 bases at J, with 20 bases between. CDR1 is SGHRS and CDR2 is YFSETQ in the germline V gene. The CDR3 loop spans 15 amino acids. CDR3 protein: CASDLEGSGAETQYF. The CDR3 DNA sequence: TGCGCCAGCGATCTGGAAGGTAGCGGAGCAGAGACCCAGTACTTC.

V and J are TRBV7-2 and TRBJ1-3; 10 bases are a match to TRBD1. The CDR3 has 17 residues. V shed 4 bases, J shed 1 base, and the junction held 7 bases outside the gene matches. CDR1 SGHTA and CDR2 FQGNSA come from the germline V gene. In DNA form, the CDR3 reads TGTGCCAGCAGCTCGGGACAGGGGCCCTCTTCTGGAAACACCATATATTTT. Its translation: CASSSGQGPSSGNTIYF.

The gene calls are TRBV30 and TRBJ1-2; TRBD1 might be the D (5 bases). The ends were cut back, 3 bases at V and 4 bases at J, with 12 bases in the middle. The germline V gene encodes CDR1 GTSNPN and CDR2 SVGIG (reference sequence). This CDR3 spans 13 amino acids. The CDR3: CAWSDGRGYGYTF. Written as DNA, the CDR3 is TGTGCCTGGAGCGACGGGAGGGGCTATGGCTACACCTTC.

This chain joins TRBV27 and TRBJ2-7; possible D gene TRBD2, 6 bases. The germline V and J ends were trimmed by 2 bases and 8 bases, with 7 bases remaining between them. CDR3 size: 11 residues. Germline CDR1 and CDR2: MNHEY and SMNVEV (reference sequence). CDR3 sequence (DNA): TGTGCCAGCAGTTTAGCGGGGAAGCAGTACGTC. It is translated as CASSLAGKQYV.

J is TRBJ1-2 and V is TRBV6-2 or TRBV6-3; 8 nucleotides line up with TRBD1. Losses at the gene ends were 5 bases for V and 3 bases for J; bases not matched to a gene: 11. The CDR3 contains 16 residues. CDR1 is MNHEY and CDR2 is SVGEGT in the germline V gene. CDR3 region: CASSRLRGQGDYGYTF. CDR3 in DNA: TGTGCCAGCAGTCGCCTCCGCGGACAGGGTGACTATGGCTACACCTTC.

The V call is TRBV18, the J call TRBJ1-1; 7 nucleotides match TRBD1. There are 13 residues in the CDR3. J lost 11 bases, V lost 1 base, and 7 bases had no gene match. Germline lookup yields CDR1 KGHSH and CDR2 LQKENI. The CDR3 DNA reads as TGTGCCAGCTCACCACGACAGGGTTCGGGGGCTTTCTTT. This translates into CASSPRQGSGAFF.

The chain has TRBV21-1 and TRBJ1-5. TRBV21-1 is assigned pseudogene status. The CDR3 is 12 amino acids. Here the CDR3 DNA reads TGTGCGAGCAGCGTCGGGATGAAGCCCCAGCATTTT. Protein product: CASSVGMKPQHF.

The V gene is TRBV2, the J gene TRBJ2-1; 7 nucleotides agree with TRBD1. The junction had 1 base not matched to a gene; V was cut back by 6 bases and J by 5 bases. CDR1 is SNHLY and CDR2 is FYNNEI in the germline V gene. The CDR3 totals 12 residues. CDR3 region: CASSDRDNEQFF. CDR3 DNA sequence: TGTGCCAGCAGCGACAGGGACAATGAGCAGTTCTTC.

The genes are TRBV7-9 and TRBJ2-3; TRBD2 agrees at 9 bases. CDR1 and CDR2 (germline): SEHNR, FQNEAQ (reference sequence). The CDR3 is 16 residues long. V was clipped by 4 bases and J by 1 base; unmatched bases: 6. The CDR3 bases are TGTGCCAGCAGCTCTCCCGAGCGGGAGGGCACAGATACGCAGTATTTT. Encoded protein: CASSSPEREGTDTQYF.

The rearrangement uses TRBV2 and TRBJ1-2; 7 nucleotides agree with TRBD1. J was trimmed by 8 bases and V by 4 bases; bases with no gene match: 4. CDR3 length equals 12 residues. The V gene's germline CDR1 is SNHLY and CDR2 FYNNEI. The CDR3 region is CASSGRDRGYTF. As DNA, the CDR3 is TGTGCCAGCAGTGGCAGGGACAGAGGCTACACCTTC.

The rearrangement links TRBV4-1 to TRBJ2-1; TRBD2 might be the D (6 bases). V lost 2 bases, J lost 8 bases, and 16 bases lay in between. Looked up from germline, CDR1 is MGHRA and CDR2 is YSYEKL. The CDR3 length is 15 residues. The DNA of the CDR3 is TGCGCCAGCAGCCAAACGGGACTCCCTCGCGATGAGCAGTTCTTC. Protein product: CASSQTGLPRDEQFF.

J is TRBJ1-4 and V is TRBV24-1; 8 nucleotides line up with TRBD1. Trimming cost V 3 bases and J 7 bases; bases outside gene matches: 9. Germline V gene data show CDR1 as KGHDR and CDR2 as SFDVKD. CDR3 size: 16 residues. CDR3 coding DNA: TGTGCCACCAGTGATCCTACTCAGGGGGCGGGTGAAAAACTGTTTTTT. It specifies CATSDPTQGAGEKLFF.

This clone occurred a few times. The chain carries TRBV2 and TRBJ2-4; 15 bases agree with TRBD2. With V trimmed by 6 bases and J by 6 bases, 12 bases remained unmatched. The CDR3 length is 18 residues. Germline CDR1 and CDR2: SNHLY and FYNNEI. The CDR3 region is CASRGPGLAGGPGNIQYF. As DNA, the CDR3 is TGTGCCAGCAGAGGACCTGGACTAGCGGGGGGGCCCGGAAACATTCAGTACTTC.

This chain connects TRBV30 to TRBJ2-7, with 7 bases that match TRBD1. V dropped 3 bases and J dropped 3; count of bases not matched to a gene: 11. This CDR3 contains 15 residues. Looked up from germline, CDR1 is GTSNPN and CDR2 is SVGIG (reference sequence). Written as DNA, the CDR3 is TGTGCCTGGAGGCAGGGACAGCTTTTTTACTACGAGCAGTACTTC. Translated, it gives CAWRQGQLFYYEQYF. The full variable domain, rest sourced from reference TRBV30 and TRBJ2-7, is SQTIHQWPATLVQPVGSPLSLECTVEGTSNPNLYWYRQAAGRGLQLLFYSVGIGQISSEVPQNLSASRPQDRQFILSSKKLLLSDSGFYLCAWRQGQLFYYEQYFGPGTRLTVT.

The V and J genes are TRBV6-4 and TRBJ2-1; D is possibly TRBD2 (5 bases). Germline assignment: CDR1 MRHNA and CDR2 SNTAGT. The CDR3 runs 17 residues. Trimming cost V 2 bases and J 4 bases, with 18 bases left between them. CDR3 nucleotide sequence: TGTGCCAGCAGTGACCCCGCCGGAGGACCCCGGTACAATGAGCAGTTCTTC. Translated, it gives CASSDPAGGPRYNEQFF.